The sample holds many counts of the clone carrying this TCR beta chain. Its antigen remains unidentified. The data belong to a study of molecular identifiers for immune sequencing clone quantification. Study outcomes and limitations: Amid 750,000 to 1,000,000 naive cells, spiked Jurkat TCR RNA from one cell was reportedly still detectable. More than 97% of effector molecules, versus under 1% of naive-cell molecules, belonged to clones above 20 RNA copies.

In germline, CDR1 is MNHEY, CDR2 SVGEGT. J lost 0 bases, V lost 9 bases, and 1 base had no gene match. The CDR3 is made up of 13 amino acids. A single record per CDR3 protein comes from TCRdb applying MiXCR to the PCR reads. The sample includes around 82,000 distinct CDR3 sequences, around 19% of them seen just once. The V gene is TRBV6-2 or TRBV6-3, the J gene TRBJ2-1; 8 positions agree with TRBD1. The clonotype originates from a human donor in good health. Some libraries in this study had Jurkat cell RNA spiked in. The sequenced sample consisted of naive CD8+ T cells from blood, with Jurkat cell RNA spiked in. The subset here: FACS-sorted CD8+CD4-CCR7+CD45RA+ naive T cells. The CDR3, as DNA: TGTGCCAGAGACAGGGGCTCCTACAATGAGCAGTTCTTC. Translating it yields CARDRGSYNEQFF.